This is a list of T cell receptor beta chains from one sample in a study of beta chain features in type 1 diabetes. Profiling relied on immunoSEQ multiplex PCR, and the TCRdb table lists in-frame clones only, not all of them. This sample has roughly 120,000 clones; less than 40% occur once, and the top ten carry approximately 0.065%. The specimen sequenced was stem cell memory CD4+ T cells from blood. These receptors originate from a woman in her late teens or twenties in good health. Both conserved end residues are part of each CDR3. Fields, in order: J gene, clone size, D gene, V gene, CDR3 DNA, CDR3 protein. D genes are given only for firm matches. Some rows have no size entry. The others give once, few or many, or a class for an expanded clone.

>TRBJ2-7|NA|TRBD2|TRBV7-9
TGTGCCAGCACCGCCGGACTGGGTCGGGAGGGCTCCTACGAGCAGTACTTC
CASTAGLGREGSYEQYF
>TRBJ2-5|NA|NA|TRBV7-2
TGTGCCAGCAGCGTCCAAGGAGGCCAAGAGACCCAGTACTTC
CASSVQGGQETQYF
>TRBJ2-7|NA|NA|TRBV6-5
TGTGCCAGCAGTTACTCCGCGGGAATCTACGAGCAGTACTTC
CASSYSAGIYEQYF
>TRBJ2-3|NA|TRBD1|TRBV7-9
TGTGCCAGCAGCTTAATACAGGGGGCAGATACGCAGTATTTT
CASSLIQGADTQYF
>TRBJ1-4|few|NA|TRBV18
TGTGCCAGCTCCCCGGGACTGAGAAATGAAAAACTGTTTTTT
CASSPGLRNEKLFF
>TRBJ2-5|NA|TRBD2|TRBV7-2
TGTGCCAGCAGCTTAGTTGCGGTATCAGGGAGGGGCCGAGAGACCCAGTACTTC
CASSLVAVSGRGRETQYF
>TRBJ2-4|NA|NA|TRBV7-9
TGTGCCAGCAGCGGAGTAGCCAAAAACATTCAGTACTTC
CASSGVAKNIQYF
>TRBJ2-5|few|NA|TRBV4-1
TGCGCCAGCAGCCCCTTAGGGATACAGGGTAGGGCGGGAGAGACCCAGTACTTC
CASSPLGIQGRAGETQYF
>TRBJ2-7|few|NA|TRBV7-9
TGTGCCAGCAGCTTATTCGTGGGACTTCATTACGAGCAGTACTTC
CASSLFVGLHYEQYF
>TRBJ1-1|NA|TRBD1|TRBV7-9
TGTGCCAGCAGATATCGTACAGGGGGCCGTGGAAACACTGAAGCTTTCTTT
CASRYRTGGRGNTEAFF
>TRBJ2-3|NA|TRBD2|TRBV7-8
TGTGCCAGCAGCCCAAGCCCCAATAGCGGGAGTACGCAGTATTTT
CASSPSPNSGSTQYF
>TRBJ1-2|once|NA|TRBV11-2
TGTGCCAGCAGCCCCCGACAGCGGGCCTATGGCTACACCTTC
CASSPRQRAYGYTF
>TRBJ2-7|NA|TRBD2|TRBV4-1
TGCGCCAGCAGCCAAGATCAGTGGACTAGCGGGCTTTATACGAAGCAGTACTTC
CASSQDQWTSGLYTKQYF
>TRBJ2-7|many|TRBD1|TRBV29-1
TGCAGCGTTTCGACAGGGCCGGGCTACGAGCAGTACTTC
CSVSTGPGYEQYF
>TRBJ2-1|few|TRBD2|TRBV5-6
TGTGCCAGCAGCCTCCGGACTAGCGGGTTGAACTACAATGAGCAGTTCTTC
CASSLRTSGLNYNEQFF
>TRBJ2-7|NA|NA|TRBV2
TGTGCCAGCAGAATCGTCTACGAGCAGTACTTC
CASRIVYEQYF
>TRBJ2-7|NA|NA|TRBV7-2
TGTGCCAGCAGCGTCTGGACAAACGAGCAGTACTTC
CASSVWTNEQYF
>TRBJ2-3|few|NA|TRBV7-9
TGTGCCAGCAGCTCCATGGTGGGGCCAGATACGCAGTATTTT
CASSSMVGPDTQYF
>TRBJ2-7|NA|NA|TRBV5-6
TGTGCCAGCAGCTTCGTCGGCGGCCTTGGAAGGGAGCAGTACTTC
CASSFVGGLGREQYF